The 13 T cell receptor beta chains below come from one sample, sequenced in a study of blood T cell repertoires in COVID-19. Produced via immunoSEQ multiplex PCR; TCRdb's table is partial and in-frame only. Among about 200,000 clones, approximately 84% were seen once, and the ten largest hold 6.5% to 8.5%. What was sequenced was peripheral blood. The receptors here all came from a human donor with acute or convalescent COVID-19. The donor label of this sample is uncertain.

J is TRBJ1-4 and V is TRBV10-3; no reliable D call. The V end lost 4 bases, the J end lost 8 bases, and 11 bases lay between the germline ends. Germline CDR1 ENHRY, CDR2 SYGVKD. There are 13 residues in the CDR3. The DNA for the CDR3 is TGTGCCATCAGTGCCGGGGTCGGAGAAAAACTGTTTTTT. Translated: CAISAGVGEKLFF.

V and J are TRBV18 and TRBJ2-2; 7 bases are shared with TRBD1. The CDR3 sequence is 15 residues long. Trimming removed 8 bases from V and 2 bases from J; junction bases left unmatched: 8. The germline V gene has CDR1 KGHSH and CDR2 LQKENI. CDR3 DNA sequence: TGTGCCAGCCTACCGGGACAGAGCAACACCGGGGAGCTGTTTTTT. It is translated as CASLPGQSNTGELFF.

The chain employs TRBV19 and TRBJ1-3, with D hard to call. The V end lost 4 bases, the J end lost 3 bases, and 7 bases lay between the germline ends. CDR3 size: 13 residues. Per germline, CDR1 LNHDA and CDR2 SQIVND (reference sequence). The CDR3 loop is CASSTRVGNTIYF. Written as DNA, the CDR3 is TGTGCCAGTAGTACCCGAGTTGGAAACACCATATATTTT.

This clone came up once. The CDR3 DNA reads TGTGCCTGGAGTGTACTGGACAGGGCTATCGAGCAGTACTTC. Its protein is CAWSVLDRAIEQYF. The gene calls are TRBV30 and TRBJ2-7; 8 positions match TRBD1. After removal of 0 bases from V and 6 bases from J, the junction contained 7 bases not matched to a gene. CDR1 and CDR2 (germline): GTSNPN, SVGIG (reference sequence). The CDR3 loop spans 14 amino acids.

The chain has TRBV7-3 and TRBJ2-7; 7 bases align to TRBD2. V trimming: 5 bases; J trimming: 5 bases; junction bases outside the gene matches: 6. Germline CDR1 and CDR2: SGHTA and FQGTGA. The CDR3 contains 13 residues. CDR3 sequence (DNA): TGTGCCAGCAGCGAAAGACTAGCCGACGAGCAGTACTTC. It translates to CASSERLADEQYF.

The rearrangement links TRBV5-1 to TRBJ1-5, with 8 bases that match TRBD1. CDR3 size: 15 residues. With V trimmed by 4 bases and J by 4 bases, 7 bases remained unmatched. Germline CDR1 is SGHRS and CDR2 is YFSETQ. The CDR3 nucleotides are TGCGCCAGCAGCGCAGGGGGCGCGAAAAATCAGCCCCAGCATTTT. Protein sequence: CASSAGGAKNQPQHF.

V and J are TRBV7-3 and TRBJ2-1, with 10 bases identical to TRBD1. This CDR3 is built from 15 residues. Germline V gene sequence: CDR1 SGHTA, CDR2 FQGTGA. J gave up 4 bases and V 4 bases, and 4 bases lay outside the gene matches. CDR3: CASSSDRGRYNEQFF. The CDR3, as DNA: TGTGCCAGCAGCTCCGACAGGGGGCGTTACAATGAGCAGTTCTTC.

The chain joins TRBV5-4 to TRBJ1-1, with D perhaps matching TRBD1 (5 bases). Trimming stripped 0 bases from V and 4 bases from J, with 7 bases between. CDR3 length: 13 residues. CDR1 and CDR2 from the germline V gene are SGHNT and YYREEE (reference sequence). CDR3: CASSLGRATEAFF. CDR3 bases: TGTGCCAGCAGCTTGGGCAGGGCCACTGAAGCTTTCTTT.

This rearrangement joins TRBV7-2 to TRBJ1-3; 7 bases fit TRBD1. Germline V gene lookup returns CDR1 SGHTA and CDR2 FQGNSA. This CDR3 comprises 15 residues. The ends lost 3 bases at V and 0 bases at J; junction bases unmatched: 2. CDR3 DNA: TGTGCCAGCAGCTTGGACAGGTTCTCTGGAAACACCATATATTTT. This translates into CASSLDRFSGNTIYF.

The chain has TRBV19 and TRBJ2-2; 7 bases line up with TRBD2. This CDR3 comprises 16 residues. Looked up from germline, CDR1 is LNHDA and CDR2 is SQIVND (reference sequence). The V segment lost 7 bases and the J segment 0 bases; nucleotides outside the gene matches: 8. The CDR3 loop reads CASKALAVTNTGELFF. CDR3 sequence (DNA): TGTGCCAGTAAAGCCCTAGCGGTCACGAACACCGGGGAGCTGTTTTTT.

The V gene is TRBV27, the J gene TRBJ2-2; TRBD1 agrees at 8 bases. CDR3 length: 16 residues. CDR1 is MNHEY, CDR2 SMNVEV, per germline (reference sequence). J lost 5 bases, V lost 5 bases, and 10 bases had no gene match. The CDR3 DNA reads as TGTGCCAGCAGTCCTACCCCGTGGACAGGGACCGGGGAGCTGTTTTTT. Amino acid sequence: CASSPTPWTGTGELFF.

J is TRBJ2-2 and V is TRBV2; 9 positions agree with TRBD2. V trimming: 7 bases; J trimming: 5 bases; junction bases outside the gene matches: 11. The CDR3 spans 16 residues. Looked up from germline, CDR1 is SNHLY and CDR2 is FYNNEI. In DNA form, the CDR3 reads TGTGCCAGCAAAACGGGGGCGGGAGGGCCAACCGGGGAGCTGTTTTTT. Amino acid sequence: CASKTGAGGPTGELFF.

The genes are TRBV7-3 and TRBJ2-6; D not certain. The germline gives CDR1 SGHTA, CDR2 FQGTGA. V was trimmed by 5 bases and J by 1 base, leaving 6 bases between them. The CDR3 loop spans 14 amino acids. The CDR3 DNA sequence: TGTGCCAGCAGCCTCTCTTCTGGGGCCAACGTCCTGACTTTC. It encodes CASSLSSGANVLTF. The whole variable domain, filled in from reference TRBV7-3 and TRBJ2-6, reads GAGVSQTPSNKVTEKGKYVELRCDPISGHTALYWYRQSLGQGPEFLIYFQGTGAADDSGLPNDRFFAVRPEGSVSTLKIQRTERGDSAVYLCASSLSSGANVLTFGAGSRLTVL.